These T cell receptor beta chains were read from a single sample in a study of blood T cell repertoires in COVID-19. TCRdb's table, derived via immunoSEQ multiplex PCR, lists solely in-frame clones and lacks some. The table includes roughly 150,000 clones, approximately 80% detected once. The sample taken for sequencing was peripheral blood. The receptors derive from a woman aged 45-60 years in a cohort sampled during active or convalescent COVID-19. The CDR3 runs from the conserved cysteine through the conserved F or W. A D gene is named only where the DNA matches it firmly. Not all rows give a size; the values are once, few, many and, for expanded clones, a class.

J,size,V,D,CDR3,DNA
TRBJ1-1,NA,TRBV3-1/TRBV3-2,NA,CASSLRMLEGTEAFF,TGTGCCAGCAGCCTACGGATGTTGGAGGGCACTGAAGCTTTCTTT
TRBJ2-5,NA,TRBV7-3,NA,CASSFRGGEETQYF,TGTGCCAGCAGCTTTAGGGGGGGAGAAGAGACCCAGTACTTC
TRBJ2-6,NA,TRBV28,TRBD1,CASSQTGAGANVLTF,TGTGCCAGCAGTCAGACAGGGGCTGGGGCCAACGTCCTGACTTTC
TRBJ2-1,NA,TRBV20-1,NA,CSAKAFLEQFF,TGCAGTGCTAAAGCGTTCCTTGAGCAGTTCTTC
TRBJ2-5,NA,TRBV29-1,NA,CSVDSGGETQYF,TGCAGCGTTGACTCTGGGGGCGAGACCCAGTACTTC
TRBJ1-4,NA,TRBV3-1/TRBV3-2,NA,CASSQRGEKLFF,TGTGCCAGCAGCCAACGGGGTGAAAAACTGTTTTTT
TRBJ2-5,once,TRBV10-1,NA,CASSGGGAGETQYF,TGCGCCAGCAGTGGAGGGGGGGCTGGAGAGACCCAGTACTTC
TRBJ1-2,NA,TRBV19,TRBD1,CASSRDSNYGYTF,TGTGCCAGTAGTAGGGACAGTAACTATGGCTACACCTTC
TRBJ1-3,NA,TRBV9,NA,CASSGTPGDSGNTIYF,TGTGCCAGCAGCGGAACTCCAGGGGACTCTGGAAACACCATATATTTT
TRBJ2-7,few,TRBV30,NA,CAWTPSATPAYEQYF,TGTGCCTGGACGCCTAGCGCCACGCCCGCCTACGAGCAGTACTTC
TRBJ1-6,NA,TRBV9,TRBD1,CASSVQGQTHSPLHF,TGTGCCAGCAGCGTCCAGGGACAGACACATTCACCCCTCCACTTT
TRBJ1-2,NA,TRBV20-1,NA,CSARASYGYTF,TGCAGTGCTAGAGCGAGCTATGGCTACACCTTC
TRBJ2-5,NA,TRBV12-5,TRBD2,CASGLAGTSALETQYF,TGTGCTAGTGGTTTGGCCGGGACTAGCGCTTTAGAGACCCAGTACTTC
TRBJ1-1,NA,TRBV6-5,TRBD1,CASSTGQANTEAFF,TGTGCCAGCAGTACGGGACAGGCGAACACTGAAGCTTTCTTT
TRBJ1-4,NA,TRBV18,NA,CASSPLQGTNEKLFF,TGTGCCAGCTCACCACTTCAGGGGACTAATGAAAAACTGTTTTTT
TRBJ1-1,once,TRBV11-3,NA,CASPRQAEAFF,TGTGCCAGCCCTAGACAGGCTGAAGCTTTCTTT
TRBJ2-6,NA,TRBV18,NA,CASSPGANSGANVLTF,TGTGCCAGCTCACCTGGGGCTAACTCTGGGGCCAACGTCCTGACTTTC
TRBJ1-6,NA,TRBV12-3/TRBV12-4,NA,CASKGGNSPLHF,TGTGCCAGCAAAGGGGGTAATTCACCCCTCCACTTT
TRBJ1-1,NA,TRBV6-5,NA,CASSYADTEAFF,TGTGCCAGCAGTTATGCGGACACTGAAGCTTTCTTT
TRBJ1-2,NA,TRBV3-1/TRBV3-2,NA,CASSQDTGGWRGYTF,TGTGCCAGCAGCCAAGATACCGGGGGTTGGCGTGGCTACACCTTC
TRBJ2-1,NA,TRBV6-6,TRBD2,CASTSGGARDEQFF,TGTGCCAGCACGAGCGGGGGGGCAAGGGATGAGCAGTTCTTC
TRBJ1-3,NA,TRBV3-1/TRBV3-2,TRBD1,CASSGQGIKVSGNTIYF,TGTGCCAGCAGTGGACAGGGAATTAAAGTCTCTGGAAACACCATATATTTT
TRBJ1-3,NA,TRBV19,NA,CASSIFSGVSSGNTIYF,TGTGCCAGTAGTATATTCTCAGGGGTCAGCTCTGGAAACACCATATATTTT
TRBJ1-4,NA,TRBV5-6,NA,CASSLWAGDATNEKLFF,TGTGCCAGCAGCTTGTGGGCAGGGGATGCAACTAATGAAAAACTGTTTTTT
TRBJ1-1,NA,TRBV5-1,TRBD1,CASSSTGARTEAFF,TGCGCCAGCAGCTCGACAGGGGCTCGCACTGAAGCTTTCTTT
TRBJ1-2,once,TRBV27,NA,CASSSWDNNYGYTF,TGTGCCAGCAGTTCATGGGACAACAACTATGGCTACACCTTC
TRBJ1-6,NA,TRBV9,TRBD1,CASSVRDSSPLHF,TGTGCCAGCAGCGTCCGGGACAGTTCACCCCTCCACTTT
TRBJ1-1,NA,TRBV27,NA,CASRFEMNTEAFF,TGTGCCAGCAGGTTTGAGATGAACACTGAAGCTTTCTTT
TRBJ2-5,NA,TRBV13,TRBD1,CASSLLTGVRETQYF,TGTGCCAGCAGCTTACTAACAGGGGTTCGGGAGACCCAGTACTTC
TRBJ1-2,NA,TRBV6-5,NA,CASSYDRANYGYTF,TGTGCCAGCAGTTATGACAGAGCTAACTATGGCTACACCTTC
TRBJ2-3,NA,TRBV29-1,TRBD2,CSVEGAGLAETSTDTQYF,TGCAGCGTTGAAGGGGCAGGGCTAGCGGAAACTAGCACAGATACGCAGTATTTT
TRBJ1-1,NA,TRBV7-3,TRBD1,CASSRTGVVTEAFF,TGTGCCAGCAGCCGCACAGGGGTTGTTACTGAAGCTTTCTTT
TRBJ1-5,NA,TRBV5-5,TRBD1,CASSTGQTAFSNQPQHF,TGTGCCAGCAGCACGGGACAGACAGCTTTTAGCAATCAGCCCCAGCATTTT
TRBJ2-2,NA,TRBV4-1,TRBD1,CASSQRDRETGELFF,TGCGCCAGCAGCCAACGGGACAGGGAAACCGGGGAGCTGTTTTTT
TRBJ1-2,NA,TRBV5-1,TRBD1,CASSLPLPGQADGYTF,TGCGCCAGCAGCTTGCCCCTACCGGGACAGGCGGATGGCTACACCTTC
TRBJ1-1,once,TRBV7-9,TRBD1,CASSPGQRGFNTEAFF,TGTGCCAGCAGCCCGGGACAGAGGGGATTTAACACTGAAGCTTTCTTT
TRBJ2-7,NA,TRBV11-2,NA,CASRQNSEQYF,TGTGCCAGCAGACAGAATAGCGAGCAGTACTTC